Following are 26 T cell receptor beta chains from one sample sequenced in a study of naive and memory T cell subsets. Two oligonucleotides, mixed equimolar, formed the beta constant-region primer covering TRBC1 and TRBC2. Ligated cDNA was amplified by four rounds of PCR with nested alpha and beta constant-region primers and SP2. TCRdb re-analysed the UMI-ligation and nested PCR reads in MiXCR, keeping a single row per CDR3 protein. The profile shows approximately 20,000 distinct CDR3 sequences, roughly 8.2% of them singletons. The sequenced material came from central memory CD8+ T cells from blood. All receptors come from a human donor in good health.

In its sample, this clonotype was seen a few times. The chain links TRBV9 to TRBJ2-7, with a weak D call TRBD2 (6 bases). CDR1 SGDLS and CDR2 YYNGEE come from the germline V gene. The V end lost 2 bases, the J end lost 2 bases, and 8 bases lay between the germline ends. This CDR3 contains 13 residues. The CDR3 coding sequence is TGTGCCAGCAGCGTGGGACTGACCTACGAGCAGTACTTC. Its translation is CASSVGLTYEQYF.

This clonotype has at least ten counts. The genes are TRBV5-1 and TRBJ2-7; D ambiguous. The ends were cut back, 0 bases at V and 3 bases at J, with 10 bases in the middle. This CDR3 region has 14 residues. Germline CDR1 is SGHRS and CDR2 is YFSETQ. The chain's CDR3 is CASSLAGSYYEQYF. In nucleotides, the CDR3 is TGCGCCAGCAGCTTGGCTGGTAGCTACTACGAGCAGTACTTC.

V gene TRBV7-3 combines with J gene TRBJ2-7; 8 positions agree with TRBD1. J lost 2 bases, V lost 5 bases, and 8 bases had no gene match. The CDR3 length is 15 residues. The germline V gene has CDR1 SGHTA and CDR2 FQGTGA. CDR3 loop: CASSGDRNLTYEQYF. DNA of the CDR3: TGTGCCAGCAGCGGGGACAGGAACCTTACCTACGAGCAGTACTTC.

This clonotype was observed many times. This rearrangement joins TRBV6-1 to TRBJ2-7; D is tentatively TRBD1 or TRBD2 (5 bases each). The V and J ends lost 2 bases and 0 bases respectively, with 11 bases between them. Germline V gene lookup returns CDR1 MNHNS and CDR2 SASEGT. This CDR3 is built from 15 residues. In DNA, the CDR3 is TGTGCCAGCAGTGAACGGGGCGGGCCCTCCTACGAGCAGTACTTC. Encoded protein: CASSERGGPSYEQYF.

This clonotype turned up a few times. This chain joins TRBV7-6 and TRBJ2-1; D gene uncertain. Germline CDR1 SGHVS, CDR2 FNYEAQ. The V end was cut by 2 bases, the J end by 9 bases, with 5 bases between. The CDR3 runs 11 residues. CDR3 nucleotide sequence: TGTGCCAGCAGCTTATTGGCTGAGCAGTTCTTC. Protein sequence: CASSLLAEQFF.

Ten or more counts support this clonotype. CDR3 in DNA: TGTGCCAGCAGGTTAACTAGCGGGAGGAATTACGAGCAGTACTTC. Encoded protein: CASRLTSGRNYEQYF. The gene calls are TRBV28 and TRBJ2-7, with TRBD2 matching over 12 bases. The J segment lost 4 bases and the V segment lost 6 bases, leaving 7 bases of the junction unmatched. Looked up from germline, CDR1 is MDHEN and CDR2 is SYDVKM. The CDR3 totals 15 residues.

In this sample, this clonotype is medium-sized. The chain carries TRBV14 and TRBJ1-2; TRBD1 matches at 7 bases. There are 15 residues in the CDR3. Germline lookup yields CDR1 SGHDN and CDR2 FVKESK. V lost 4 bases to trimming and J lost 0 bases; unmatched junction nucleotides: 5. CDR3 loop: CASSPTGSTNYGYTF. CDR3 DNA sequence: TGTGCCAGCAGCCCGACAGGGAGCACTAACTATGGCTACACCTTC.

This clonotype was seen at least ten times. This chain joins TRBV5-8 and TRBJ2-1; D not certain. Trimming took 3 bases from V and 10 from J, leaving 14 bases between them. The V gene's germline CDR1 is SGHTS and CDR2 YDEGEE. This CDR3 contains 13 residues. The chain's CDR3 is CASSSFYASEQFF. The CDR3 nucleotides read TGTGCCAGCAGCTCGTTTTATGCGAGCGAGCAGTTCTTC.

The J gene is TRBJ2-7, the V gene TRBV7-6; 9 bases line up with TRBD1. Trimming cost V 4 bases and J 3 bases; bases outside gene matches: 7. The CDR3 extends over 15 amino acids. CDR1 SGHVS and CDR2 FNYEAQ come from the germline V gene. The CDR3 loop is CASSSRDRAIYEQYF. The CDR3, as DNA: TGTGCCAGCAGCTCACGGGACAGGGCCATCTACGAGCAGTACTTC.

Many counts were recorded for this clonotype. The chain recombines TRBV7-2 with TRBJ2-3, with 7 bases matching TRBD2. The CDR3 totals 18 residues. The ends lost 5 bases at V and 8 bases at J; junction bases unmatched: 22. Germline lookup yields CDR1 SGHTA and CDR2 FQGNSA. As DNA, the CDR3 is TGTGCCAGCAGCAAAGTCATTGGGGGAGGGCCGAAGGGTTCTACGCAGTATTTT. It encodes CASSKVIGGGPKGSTQYF.

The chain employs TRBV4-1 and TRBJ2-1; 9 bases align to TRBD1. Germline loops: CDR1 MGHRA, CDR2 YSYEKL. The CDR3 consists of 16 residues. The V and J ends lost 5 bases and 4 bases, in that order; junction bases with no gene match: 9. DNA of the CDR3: TGCGCCAGCAGCACGGATCGGACAGGGGTTTACAATGAGCAGTTCTTC. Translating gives CASSTDRTGVYNEQFF.

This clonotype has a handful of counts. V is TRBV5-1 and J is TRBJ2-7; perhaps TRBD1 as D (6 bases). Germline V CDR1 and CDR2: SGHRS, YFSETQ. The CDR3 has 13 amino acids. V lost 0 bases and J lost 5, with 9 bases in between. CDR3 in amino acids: CASSLDRANEQYF. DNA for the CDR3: TGCGCCAGCAGCTTGGACAGGGCCAACGAGCAGTACTTC.

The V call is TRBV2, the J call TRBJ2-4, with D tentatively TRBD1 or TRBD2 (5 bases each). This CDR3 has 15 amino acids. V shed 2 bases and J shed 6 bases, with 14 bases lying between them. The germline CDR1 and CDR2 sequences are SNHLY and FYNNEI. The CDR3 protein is CASSELGTSLNIQYF. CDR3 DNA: TGTGCCAGCAGTGAACTCGGGACCAGTTTAAACATTCAGTACTTC.

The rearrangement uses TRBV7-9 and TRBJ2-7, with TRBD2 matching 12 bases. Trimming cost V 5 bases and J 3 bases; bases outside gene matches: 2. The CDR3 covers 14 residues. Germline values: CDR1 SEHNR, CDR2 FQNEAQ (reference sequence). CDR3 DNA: TGTGCCAGCAGCAAGACTAGCGGGGGCTACGAGCAGTACTTC. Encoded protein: CASSKTSGGYEQYF.

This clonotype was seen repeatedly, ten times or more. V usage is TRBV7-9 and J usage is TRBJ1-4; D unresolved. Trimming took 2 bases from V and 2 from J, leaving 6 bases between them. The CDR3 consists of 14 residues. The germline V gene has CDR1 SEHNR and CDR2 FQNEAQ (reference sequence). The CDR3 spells CASSLSATNEKLFF. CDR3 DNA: TGTGCCAGCAGCTTATCTGCCACTAATGAAAAACTGTTTTTT.

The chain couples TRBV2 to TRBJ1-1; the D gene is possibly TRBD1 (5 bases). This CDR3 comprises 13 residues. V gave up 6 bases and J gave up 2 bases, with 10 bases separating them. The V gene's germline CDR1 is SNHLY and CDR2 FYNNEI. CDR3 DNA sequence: TGTGCCAGCAGGATGGGGGTCAACACTGAAGCTTTCTTT. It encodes CASRMGVNTEAFF.

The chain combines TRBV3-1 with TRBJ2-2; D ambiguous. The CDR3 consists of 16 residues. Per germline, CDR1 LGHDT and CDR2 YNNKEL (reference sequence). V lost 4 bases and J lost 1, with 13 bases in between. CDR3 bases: TGTGCCAGCAGCCCCTCGCCGATTTTGAACACCGGGGAGCTGTTTTTT. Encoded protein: CASSPSPILNTGELFF.

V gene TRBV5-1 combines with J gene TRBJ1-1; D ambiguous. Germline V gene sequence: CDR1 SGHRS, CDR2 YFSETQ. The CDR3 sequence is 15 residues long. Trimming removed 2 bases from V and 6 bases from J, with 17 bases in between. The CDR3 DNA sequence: TGCGCCAGCAGCTTCAGTCAGAGAGCGGCCCCTGAAGCTTTCTTT. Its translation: CASSFSQRAAPEAFF. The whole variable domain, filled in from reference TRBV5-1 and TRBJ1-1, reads KAGVTQTPRYLIKTRGQQVTLSCSPISGHRSVSWYQQTPGQGLQFLFEYFSETQRNKGNFPGRFSGRQFSNSRSEMNVSTLELGDSALYLCASSFSQRAAPEAFFGQGTRLTVV.

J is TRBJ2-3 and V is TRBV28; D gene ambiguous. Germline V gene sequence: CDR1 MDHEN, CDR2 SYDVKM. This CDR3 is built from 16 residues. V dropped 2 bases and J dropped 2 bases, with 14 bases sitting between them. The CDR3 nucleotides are TGTGCCAGCAGTTTACCCCAGACCTTAATCACAGATACGCAGTATTTT. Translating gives CASSLPQTLITDTQYF. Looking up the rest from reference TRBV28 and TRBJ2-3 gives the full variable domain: DVKVTQSSRYLVKRTGEKVFLECVQDMDHENMFWYRQDPGLGLRLIYFSYDVKMKEKGDIPEGYSVSREKKERFSLILESASTNQTSMYLCASSLPQTLITDTQYFGPGTRLTVL.

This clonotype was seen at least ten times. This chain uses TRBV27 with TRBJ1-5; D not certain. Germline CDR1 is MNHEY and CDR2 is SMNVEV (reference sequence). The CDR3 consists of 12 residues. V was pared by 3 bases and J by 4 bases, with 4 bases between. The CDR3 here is CASSFRNQPQHF. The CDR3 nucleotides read TGTGCCAGCAGTTTTCGGAATCAGCCCCAGCATTTT.

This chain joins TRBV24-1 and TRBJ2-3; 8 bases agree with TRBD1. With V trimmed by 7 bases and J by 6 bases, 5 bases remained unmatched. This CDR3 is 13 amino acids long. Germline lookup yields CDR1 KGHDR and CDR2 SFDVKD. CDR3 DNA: TGTGCCACCAGCGCAGGGGGCGTTGATACGCAGTATTTT. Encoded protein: CATSAGGVDTQYF.

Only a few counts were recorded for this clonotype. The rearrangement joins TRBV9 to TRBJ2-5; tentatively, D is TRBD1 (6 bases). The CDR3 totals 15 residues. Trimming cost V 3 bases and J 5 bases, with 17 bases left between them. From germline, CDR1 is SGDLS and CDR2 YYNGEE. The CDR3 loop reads CASSAGQTTGETQYF. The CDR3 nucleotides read TGTGCCAGCAGCGCAGGACAGACCACCGGGGAGACCCAGTACTTC.

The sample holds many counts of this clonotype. The CDR3 DNA reads as TGCGCCAGCAGCCCCGGTGGTGAAGCTTTCTTT. It specifies CASSPGGEAFF. The rearrangement links TRBV4-1 to TRBJ1-1, with D uncertain. V dropped 4 bases and J dropped 7 bases, with 7 bases sitting between them. The germline CDR1 and CDR2 sequences are MGHRA and YSYEKL. This CDR3 is 11 amino acids long.

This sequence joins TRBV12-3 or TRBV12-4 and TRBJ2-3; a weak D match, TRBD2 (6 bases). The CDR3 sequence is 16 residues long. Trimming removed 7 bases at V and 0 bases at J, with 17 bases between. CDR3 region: CASKEGLFHSTDTQYF. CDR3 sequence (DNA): TGTGCCAGCAAGGAGGGACTTTTCCACAGCACAGATACGCAGTATTTT.

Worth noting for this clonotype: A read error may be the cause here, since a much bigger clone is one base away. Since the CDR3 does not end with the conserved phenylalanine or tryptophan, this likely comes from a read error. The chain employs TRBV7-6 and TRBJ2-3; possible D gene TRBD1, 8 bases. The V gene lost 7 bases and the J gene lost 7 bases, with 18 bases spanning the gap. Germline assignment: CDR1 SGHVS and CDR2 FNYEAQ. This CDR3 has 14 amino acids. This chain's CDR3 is CASTGGGSTYTQYL. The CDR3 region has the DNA TGTGCCAGCACAGGGGGCGGGAGTACGTATACGCAGTATCTT.

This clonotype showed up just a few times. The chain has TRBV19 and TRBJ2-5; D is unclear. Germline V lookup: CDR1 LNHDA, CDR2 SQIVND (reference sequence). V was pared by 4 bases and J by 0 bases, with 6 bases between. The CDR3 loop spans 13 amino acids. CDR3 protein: CASSTAYQETQYF. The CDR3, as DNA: TGTGCCAGTAGTACCGCCTACCAAGAGACCCAGTACTTC.